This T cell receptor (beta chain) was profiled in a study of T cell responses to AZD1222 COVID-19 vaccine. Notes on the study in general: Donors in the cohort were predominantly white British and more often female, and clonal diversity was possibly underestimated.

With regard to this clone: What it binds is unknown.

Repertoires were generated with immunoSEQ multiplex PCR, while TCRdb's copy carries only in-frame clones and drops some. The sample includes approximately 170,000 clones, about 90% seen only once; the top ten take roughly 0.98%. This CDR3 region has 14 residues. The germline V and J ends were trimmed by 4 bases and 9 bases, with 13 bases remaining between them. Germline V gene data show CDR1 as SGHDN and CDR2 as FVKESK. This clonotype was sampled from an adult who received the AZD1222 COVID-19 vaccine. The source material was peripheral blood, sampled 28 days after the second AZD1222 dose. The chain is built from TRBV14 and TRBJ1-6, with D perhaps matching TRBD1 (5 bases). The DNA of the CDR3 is TGTGCCAGCAGCCTTTCAGGGAGGCGTTCACCCCTCCACTTT. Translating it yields CASSLSGRRSPLHF.